This paragraph reports one T cell receptor beta chain. The antigen remains undetermined. Before sequencing, viral peptide pools were used by the ViraFEST assay to expand antigen-specific CD4+ T cells. The culture ran for about 10 days, and then CD4+ T cells were isolated. Every participant took two doses of the BNT162b2 or mRNA-1273 vaccine. Vaccinated recipients, who were negative for nucleocapsid antibodies, had no history of SARS-CoV-2 infection. The data belong to a study of vaccination effects on CD4 cells after COVID-19. The overall study: A median of 72 days separated the second dose and sampling. Study-wide results and limits: Infection-derived and vaccine-derived clones contracted markedly late after vaccination.

TCRdb's table, derived via immunoSEQ multiplex PCR, lists solely in-frame clones and lacks some. The data contain about 46,000 clones, over 60% of them singletons. J was trimmed by 10 bases and V by 5 bases; bases with no gene match: 5. The V gene's germline CDR1 is MRHNA and CDR2 SNTAGT. CDR3 length equals 14 residues. The specimen was CD4+ T cells from PBMCs cultured with HCoV-OC43 spike peptides, collected after COVID-19 vaccination. Noted subset: HCoV-OC43 spike overlapping peptide pool stimulation. This clonotype originated in a human donor who received a COVID-19 vaccine. J is TRBJ2-2 and V is TRBV6-4; TRBD1 agrees at 12 bases. The CDR3, as DNA: TGTGCCAGCAGTCCGGGACAGGGGGCAATGGAGCTGTTTTTT. Translated: CASSPGQGAMELFF.